One T cell receptor (beta chain) is described in this entry. Its specific antigen is unknown. Base quality data are lacking; no much larger clone is found one base away. The immunoSEQ assay was used to generate TCR beta chain sequences from genomic DNA. The authors' analysis ran thus. Any CDR3 sequence that did not begin with the conserved framework cysteine at position 104 was removed by hand. To get clonality, the normalized Shannon's Diversity Index was subtracted from one, giving values from 0 (maximal diversity) to 1 (oligoclonal). Chi-squared comparison-of-proportions tests were used to check whether the frequency of the same CDR3 differed between samples, for example brain versus blood. Public clonotypes were identified through searches of immuneACCESS, and similarity to known antiviral clonotypes was evaluated with the VDJdb browser. This is the immuneACCESS table as TCRdb keeps it, with only in-frame sequences that have V and J called. A part of the clones is gone; compared with another copy, unresolved V genes explain less than half, and the rest is unexplained. That table gives V, J and clone size, and the DNA gave D and trimming. Recorded for this sample are about 120,000 clones; 94% of them occurred a single time. The biggest ten clones account for 3.8% of the sample.

The CDR3 measures 12 amino acids from cysteine to phenylalanine. The retained sequence is limited to the CDR3, 36 bases, with the frame set at the first base. V is cut back by 5 bases and J by 8 bases, with 5 bases in the junction unmatched. CDR1 and CDR2, per the germline V gene, are SQVTM and ANQGSEA. This sample was included in a study of brain T cells in children with intractable seizures (dated by TCRdb to the early 2020s). As for the study more broadly: As a first screen for immune gene transcripts, resected brain tissue from 40 to 60 pediatric epilepsy surgery cases was run on a NanoString immunology panel. Among the roughly twelve selected surgery cases, eight also had pre-surgery blood sequenced, leaving four with brain tissue only. General findings and caveats noted by the study authors: The patients' HCMV serostatus was not known, and viral specificity was inferred solely from CDR3 sequence similarity. Because pre- and post-surgery blood were sequenced to different depths, clones absent from the pre-surgery sample may reflect undersampling.

Taken with the paper, the label for time point translates to: resected brain tissue, or blood drawn just prior to surgery. The surgery cases that showed the highest brain T cell transcript signatures were chosen for TCR beta chain sequencing of brain tissue, and of blood when it was available. Prior to surgery, the patients had been treated with at least one anti-epileptic drug. TCR-sequenced patients were children with drug-resistant epilepsy due to tuberous sclerosis complex, focal cortical dysplasia, Rasmussen encephalitis or hemimegalencephaly. The blood samples were collected right before the epilepsy surgery. Bulk genomic DNA was isolated from unsorted brain tissue and whole blood using the Monarch genomic DNA purification kit.

Sequenced here: peripheral blood, sampled at surgery. The chain is made from TRBV29-1 and TRBJ2-2, with 7 bases aligning to TRBD2. The sequence was collected from a boy in the first two years of life with hemimegalencephaly and intractable seizures. The CDR3 corresponds to CSVTGRAGELFF. DNA sequence: TGCAGCGTTACGGGGAGGGCAGGGGAGCTGTTTTTT.